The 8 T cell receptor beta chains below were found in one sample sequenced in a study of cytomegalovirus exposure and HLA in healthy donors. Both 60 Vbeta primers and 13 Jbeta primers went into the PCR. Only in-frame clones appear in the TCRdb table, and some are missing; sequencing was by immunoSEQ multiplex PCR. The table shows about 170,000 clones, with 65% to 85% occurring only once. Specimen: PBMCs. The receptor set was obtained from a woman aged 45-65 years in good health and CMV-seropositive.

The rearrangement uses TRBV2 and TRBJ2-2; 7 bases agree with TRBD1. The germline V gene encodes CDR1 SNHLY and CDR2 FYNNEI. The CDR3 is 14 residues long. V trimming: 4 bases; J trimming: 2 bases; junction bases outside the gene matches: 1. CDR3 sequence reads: CASSGDSNTGELFF. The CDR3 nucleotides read TGTGCCAGCAGTGGGGACAGTAACACCGGGGAGCTGTTTTTT.

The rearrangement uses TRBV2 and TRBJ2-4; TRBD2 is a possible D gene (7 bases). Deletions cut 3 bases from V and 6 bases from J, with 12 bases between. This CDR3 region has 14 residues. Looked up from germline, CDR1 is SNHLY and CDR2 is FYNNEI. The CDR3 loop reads CASSDEGGPNIQYF. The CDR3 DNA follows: TGTGCCAGCAGTGACGAGGGGGGGCCAAACATTCAGTACTTC.

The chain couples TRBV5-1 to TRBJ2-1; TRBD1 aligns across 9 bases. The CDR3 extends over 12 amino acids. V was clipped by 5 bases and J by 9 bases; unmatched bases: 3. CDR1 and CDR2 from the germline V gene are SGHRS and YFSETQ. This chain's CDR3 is CASRLTGGEQFF. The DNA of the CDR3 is TGCGCCAGCAGGTTGACAGGGGGTGAGCAGTTCTTC.

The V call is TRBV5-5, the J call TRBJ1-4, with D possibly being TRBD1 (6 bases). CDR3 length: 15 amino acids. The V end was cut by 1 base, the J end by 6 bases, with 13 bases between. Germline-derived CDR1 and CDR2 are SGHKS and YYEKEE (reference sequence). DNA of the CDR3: TGTGCCAGCAGCTTGATCCGGCAGGGGCATGAAAAACTGTTTTTT. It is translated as CASSLIRQGHEKLFF. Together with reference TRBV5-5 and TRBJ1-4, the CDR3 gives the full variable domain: DAGVTQSPTHLIKTRGQQVTLRCSPISGHKSVSWYQQVLGQGPQFIFQYYEKEERGRGNFPDRFSARQFPNYSSELNVNALLLGDSALYLCASSLIRQGHEKLFFGSGTQLSVL.

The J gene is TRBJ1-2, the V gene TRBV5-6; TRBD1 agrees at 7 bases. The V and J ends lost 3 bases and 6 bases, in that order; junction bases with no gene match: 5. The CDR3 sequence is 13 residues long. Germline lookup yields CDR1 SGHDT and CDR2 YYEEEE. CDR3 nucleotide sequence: TGTGCCAGCAGCTCAGACAGGGTAAATGGCTACACCTTC. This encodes CASSSDRVNGYTF.

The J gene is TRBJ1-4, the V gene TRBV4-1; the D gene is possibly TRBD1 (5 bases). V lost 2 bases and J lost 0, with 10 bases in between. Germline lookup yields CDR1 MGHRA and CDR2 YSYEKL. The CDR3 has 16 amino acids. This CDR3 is CASSQFPGATNEKLFF. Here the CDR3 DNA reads TGCGCCAGCAGCCAATTCCCGGGGGCAACTAATGAAAAACTGTTTTTT.

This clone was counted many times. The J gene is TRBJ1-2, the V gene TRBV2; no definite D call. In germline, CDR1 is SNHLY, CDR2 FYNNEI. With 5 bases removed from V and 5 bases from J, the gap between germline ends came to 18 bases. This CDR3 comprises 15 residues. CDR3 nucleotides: TGTGCCAGCAGTCAATCCGGGAACGGACTTTATGGCTACACCTTC. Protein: CASSQSGNGLYGYTF. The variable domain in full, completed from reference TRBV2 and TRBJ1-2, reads EPEVTQTPSHQVTQMGQEVILRCVPISNHLYFYWYRQILGQKVEFLVSFYNNEISEKSEIFDDQFSVERPDGSNFTLKIRSTKLEDSAMYFCASSQSGNGLYGYTFGSGTRLTVV.

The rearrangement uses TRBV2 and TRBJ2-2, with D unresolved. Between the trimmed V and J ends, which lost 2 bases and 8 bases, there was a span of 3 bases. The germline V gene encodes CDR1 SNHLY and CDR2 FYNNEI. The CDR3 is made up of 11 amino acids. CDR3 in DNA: TGTGCCAGCAGTGAACCGGGGGAGCTGTTTTTT. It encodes CASSEPGELFF.